Included here is one TCR beta chain sequence, with context. These data are taken from a study of metastatic and nonmetastatic thyroid tumors. Turning to the study itself: Repertoires from malignant and benign thyroid patients were compared across blood and tumor or nodule tissue.

Patients underwent thyroid surgery, and none had received any treatment before it. TCRdb reanalyzed the PCR reads with MiXCR. There are 30,000 to 40,000 clones in the sample; about 31% occur only once, and around 7.6% lies in the top ten. J was trimmed by 9 bases and V by 10 bases; bases with no gene match: 12. Germline-derived CDR1 and CDR2 are MNHEY and SMNVEV (reference sequence). The CDR3 runs 13 residues. The source material was blood. The rearrangement joins TRBV27 to TRBJ2-1; 7 bases are a match to TRBD2. The origin of this receptor is a female donor with papillary thyroid cancer or a benign thyroid nodule (not recorded which). Some clones in this sample may be carry-over from other donors' samples. Written as DNA, the CDR3 is TGTGCCACCAGGTCATCGGGAGGTACTGAGCAGTTCTTC. This sequence encodes CATRSSGGTEQFF.